The present entry profiles one T cell receptor beta chain with its context. The data were obtained in a study of blood T cell repertoires in COVID-19. Looking at the study overall: The analysed material was cDNA or gDNA that came from T cells, B-cell-depleted T cells, or PBMCs.

Measured with immunoSEQ multiplex PCR; TCRdb has only the in-frame clones, and not every one. The sample holds about 160,000 clones, around 81% seen once. The germline gives CDR1 MDHEN, CDR2 SYDVKM. Trimming removed 8 bases from V and 4 bases from J; junction bases left unmatched: 12. The CDR3 is 15 amino acids. This TCR was sampled from a man between 65 and 85 years old who had recovered from COVID-19. The chain carries TRBV28 and TRBJ2-3, with 7 bases identical to TRBD2. Sequencing used peripheral blood. The CDR3 loop is CASASGSLGPDTQYF. CDR3 bases: TGTGCCAGCGCTAGCGGCAGTTTGGGCCCAGATACGCAGTATTTT.